The 31 T cell receptor beta chains below come from one sample, sequenced in a study of cytomegalovirus exposure and HLA in healthy donors (dated by TCRdb to about 2017). The library was generated by the immunoSEQ multiplex PCR assay. For the multiplex PCR, a mixture combining 60 forward primers for TCR Vbeta segments and 13 reverse primers for TCR Jbeta segments was used. TCRdb obtained this table from immuneACCESS and retained in-frame rearrangements with V and J assigned. These tables miss some clones; where compared with another copy, unresolved V genes account for less than half of the shortfall, and the remainder is unexplained. The sample has roughly 100,000 clones on record, approximately 71% of them singletons. Of the sample, approximately 15% falls within the top ten clones. Sequencing was done on a sample of PBMCs. The receptors derive from a woman aged 18-29 years in good health and CMV-seropositive.

J is TRBJ2-7 and V is TRBV10-3; TRBD1 matches at 10 bases. The V and J ends lost 6 bases and 1 base, in that order; junction bases with no gene match: 9. This CDR3 comprises 16 residues. Per germline, CDR1 ENHRY and CDR2 SYGVKD. This chain's CDR3 is CAISRSRTGGSYEQYF. The DNA for the CDR3 is TGTGCCATCAGCCGATCTCGGACAGGGGGTTCCTACGAGCAGTACTTC.

The chain combines TRBV5-1 with TRBJ2-1; 9 bases map to TRBD1. Per germline, CDR1 SGHRS and CDR2 YFSETQ. After removal of 4 bases from V and 2 bases from J, the junction contained 10 bases not matched to a gene. CDR3 size: 17 residues. The CDR3 region has the DNA TGCGCCAGCAGCCTATACAGGGACAGGGAGACCTACAATGAGCAGTTCTTC. Translated: CASSLYRDRETYNEQFF. The variable domain in full, with the rest retrieved from reference TRBV5-1 and TRBJ2-1, is KAGVTQTPRYLIKTRGQQVTLSCSPISGHRSVSWYQQTPGQGLQFLFEYFSETQRNKGNFPGRFSGRQFSNSRSEMNVSTLELGDSALYLCASSLYRDRETYNEQFFGPGTRLTVL.

This sequence joins TRBV30 and TRBJ1-1, with a possible D match to TRBD1 (5 bases). The CDR3 extends over 14 amino acids. The V end was cut by 7 bases, the J end by 1 base, with 16 bases between. CDR1 and CDR2 from the germline V gene are GTSNPN and SVGIG (reference sequence). CDR3 protein: CASSGTFSNTEAFF. In DNA form, the CDR3 reads TGTGCCTCCTCCGGGACTTTTTCGAACACTGAAGCTTTCTTT.

The rearrangement uses TRBV14 and TRBJ2-1; the match to TRBD1 covers 11 bases. The CDR3 has 16 residues. Germline values: CDR1 SGHDN, CDR2 FVKESK. The V gene end was trimmed by 1 base and the J gene end by 7 bases; junction bases not matched to a gene: 6. The DNA for the CDR3 is TGTGCCAGCAGCCAAGTAAAGGACAGGGGGCGAAATGAGCAGTTCTTC. It translates to CASSQVKDRGRNEQFF. The whole variable domain, remainder taken from reference TRBV14 and TRBJ2-1, is EAGVTQFPSHSVIEKGQTVTLRCDPISGHDNLYWYRRVMGKEIKFLLHFVKESKQDESGMPNNRFLAERTGGTYSTLKVQPAELEDSGVYFCASSQVKDRGRNEQFFGPGTRLTVL.

This rearrangement joins TRBV7-6 to TRBJ2-7, with a weak D call TRBD1 (6 bases). The CDR3 length is 15 residues. Deletions cut 3 bases from V and 3 bases from J, with 15 bases between. Germline V CDR1 and CDR2: SGHVS, FNYEAQ. The CDR3 region has the DNA TGTGCCAGCAGCTTCTCCCAGGGGAACAACTACGAGCAGTACTTC. It translates to CASSFSQGNNYEQYF.

V is TRBV5-1 and J is TRBJ2-7; 12 bases agree with TRBD1. There are 17 residues in the CDR3. CDR1 SGHRS and CDR2 YFSETQ come from the germline V gene. V gave up 3 bases and J gave up 5 bases; unmatched junction bases: 12. The CDR3 DNA is TGCGCCAGCAGCTCTTGGGGGACGGGACAGGGGGCCGACGAGCAGTACTTC. Amino acid sequence: CASSSWGTGQGADEQYF.

V and J are TRBV13 and TRBJ2-2; 12 bases agree with TRBD2. This CDR3 comprises 15 residues. The trim removed 5 bases at V and 6 bases at J, leaving 4 bases unmatched. Per germline, CDR1 PRHDT and CDR2 FYEKMQ (reference sequence). The CDR3 sequence: CASSLRTSGAGELFF. The CDR3 DNA is TGTGCCAGCAGCCTCCGGACTAGCGGGGCCGGGGAGCTGTTTTTT.

The chain recombines TRBV7-5 with TRBJ2-5; the tabulated D call, TRBD2, remains unverified against the DNA. TRBV7-5 is tagged as a pseudogene. CDR3 length equals 14 residues. This CDR3 is CARSTRTSGETQYF. The CDR3 bases are TGTGCCAGAAGCACCCGGACTAGCGGAGAGACCCAGTACTTC.

The genes are TRBV7-8 and TRBJ2-1, with 9 bases that match TRBD2. Per germline, CDR1 SGHVS and CDR2 FQNEAQ. The V gene end was trimmed by 2 bases and the J gene end by 3 bases; junction bases not matched to a gene: 11. The CDR3 length is 18 residues. The CDR3 region is CASSLPSVALAGYNEQFF. The CDR3 DNA follows: TGTGCCAGCAGCTTACCCAGTGTGGCACTAGCGGGCTACAATGAGCAGTTCTTC.

The gene calls are TRBV6-6 and TRBJ1-6; TRBD1 agrees at 9 bases. CDR1 is MNHNY and CDR2 is SVGAGI in the germline V gene (reference sequence). CDR3 length: 16 residues. The junction had 10 bases not matched to a gene; V was cut back by 3 bases and J by 10 bases. CDR3: CASSYSVGDRDSPLHF. For the CDR3, the DNA is TGTGCCAGCAGTTATTCGGTCGGGGACAGGGACTCACCCCTCCACTTT.

This sequence joins TRBV23-1 and TRBJ1-2, with a weak D call TRBD1 (6 bases). TRBV23-1 has ORF status, its function being uncertain. The CDR3 runs to 15 residues. The ends were cut back, 6 bases at V and 11 bases at J, with 25 bases in the middle. CDR3 nucleotide sequence: TGCGCCAGCAGCCAAGCTCATTTCTCCGGGACACGGTACACCTTC. It codes for CASSQAHFSGTRYTF.

V and J are TRBV10-1 and TRBJ2-5; weak D call: TRBD1 (6 bases). The CDR3 spans 14 residues. Per germline, CDR1 WNHNN and CDR2 SYGVQD (reference sequence). V was clipped by 4 bases and J by 7 bases, with 16 bases between them. CDR3 sequence (DNA): TGCGCCAGCAGTGGCCCAGCAGGGGCTGGGACCCAGTACTTC. Its protein is CASSGPAGAGTQYF.

The chain recombines TRBV27 with TRBJ2-7, with a possible D match to TRBD2 (5 bases). V lost 2 bases to trimming and J lost 1 base, with 15 bases between them. The germline gives CDR1 MNHEY, CDR2 SMNVEV (reference sequence). The CDR3 has 16 residues. CDR3 coding DNA: TGTGCCAGCAGTTTAGGTTGGGGAGTAAGGTCCTACGAGCAGTACTTC. Translated: CASSLGWGVRSYEQYF.

V usage is TRBV5-6 and J usage is TRBJ1-3, with a tentative D call TRBD1 (5 bases). V dropped 4 bases and J dropped 0 bases, with 14 bases sitting between them. Germline assignment: CDR1 SGHDT and CDR2 YYEEEE. This CDR3 contains 16 residues. CDR3 protein: CASSSPRQSSGNTIYF. CDR3 in DNA: TGTGCCAGCAGCAGCCCGAGACAGAGCTCTGGAAACACCATATATTTT.

The chain carries TRBV5-1 and TRBJ2-3; D uncertain. CDR1 and CDR2 (germline): SGHRS, YFSETQ. The ends were cut back, 4 bases at V and 0 bases at J, with 12 bases in the middle. This CDR3 region has 15 residues. The CDR3 nucleotides are TGCGCCAGCAGCCCGAGACCAGGCAGCACAGATACGCAGTATTTT. It is translated as CASSPRPGSTDTQYF.

This sequence joins TRBV7-2 and TRBJ2-6; D is ambiguous. The CDR3 runs 15 residues. Germline assignment: CDR1 SGHTA and CDR2 FQGNSA. The V and J ends lost 7 bases and 0 bases respectively, with 10 bases between them. The CDR3 coding sequence is TGTGCCAGCACCCCTTTGGCCTCTGGGGCCAACGTCCTGACTTTC. It yields the protein CASTPLASGANVLTF.

This clone was recorded a few times. CDR3 sequence: CASSLGGVGETQYF. CDR3 coding DNA: TGTGCCAGCAGCCTGGGGGGGGTAGGAGAGACCCAGTACTTC. The chain combines TRBV13 with TRBJ2-5; 7 bases match TRBD2. Germline CDR1 reads PRHDT; CDR2 reads FYEKMQ (reference sequence). The CDR3 has 14 residues. The J segment lost 4 bases and the V segment lost 5 bases, leaving 7 bases of the junction unmatched.

The rearrangement uses TRBV28 and TRBJ1-6, with D perhaps TRBD1 (5 bases). V was trimmed by 3 bases and J by 8 bases, leaving 17 bases between them. This CDR3 contains 16 residues. Germline assignment: CDR1 MDHEN and CDR2 SYDVKM. The CDR3 protein is CASSFSGTAIYSPLHF. The CDR3, as DNA: TGTGCCAGCAGTTTTAGCGGGACGGCTATATATTCACCCCTCCACTTT.

This chain connects TRBV7-9 to TRBJ2-1; TRBD2 might be the D (6 bases). Between the trimmed V and J ends, which lost 1 base and 5 bases, there was a span of 15 bases. Germline V gene lookup returns CDR1 SEHNR and CDR2 FQNEAQ (reference sequence). This CDR3 is built from 16 residues. The CDR3 DNA follows: TGTGCCAGCAGCTTAGGTCCGGGGGTGTGGGACAATGAGCAGTTCTTC. It encodes CASSLGPGVWDNEQFF.

This clone has only one observation. The chain recombines TRBV7-9 with TRBJ2-7; the match to TRBD2 covers 13 bases. V shed 5 bases and J 3 bases; nucleotides not matched to a gene: 10. The CDR3 sequence is 17 residues long. Germline V lookup: CDR1 SEHNR, CDR2 FQNEAQ (reference sequence). CDR3 bases: TGTGCCAGCAGCGGCGGGACTAGCGGGACTAAAGTCTACGAGCAGTACTTC. The encoded protein is CASSGGTSGTKVYEQYF.

This chain uses TRBV15 with TRBJ2-3; D call uncertain. The germline CDR1 and CDR2 sequences are LNHNV and YYDKDF (reference sequence). Deletions cut 0 bases from V and 4 bases from J, with 5 bases between. The CDR3 is 13 amino acids. Here the CDR3 reads CATSRDRADTQYF. Here the CDR3 DNA reads TGTGCCACCAGCAGAGATCGGGCAGATACGCAGTATTTT. The whole variable domain, remainder taken from reference TRBV15 and TRBJ2-3, is DAMVIQNPRYQVTQFGKPVTLSCSQTLNHNVMYWYQQKSSQAPKLLFHYYDKDFNNEADTPDNFQSRRPNTSFCFLDIRSPGLGDTAMYLCATSRDRADTQYFGPGTRLTVL.

The chain combines TRBV6-6 with TRBJ1-3; possibly TRBD1 for D (5 bases). The ends were cut back, 0 bases at V and 8 bases at J, with 14 bases in the middle. CDR3 size: 15 residues. Germline V gene sequence: CDR1 MNHNY, CDR2 SVGAGI (reference sequence). CDR3 coding DNA: TGTGCCAGCAGTTACTCTTTGATGGGGGGGGACACCATATATTTT. Its translation is CASSYSLMGGDTIYF.

This clone was seen only a few times. The chain recombines TRBV28 with TRBJ1-1; 8 bases fit TRBD1. J gave up 8 bases and V 5 bases, and 7 bases lay outside the gene matches. The V gene's germline CDR1 is MDHEN and CDR2 SYDVKM. This CDR3 has 13 residues. DNA for the CDR3: TGTGCCAGCAGTACCGGACAGGGACGCGAAGCTTTCTTT. This gives the protein CASSTGQGREAFF.

V usage is TRBV15 and J usage is TRBJ1-5, with a weak D call TRBD1 (5 bases). V was cut by 5 bases and J by 6 bases, with 20 bases left in between. Germline CDR1 and CDR2: LNHNV and YYDKDF (reference sequence). This CDR3 region has 16 residues. The DNA for the CDR3 is TGTGCCACCAGCGGGGGGACCGCCGGGGCGGCTCAGCCCCAGCATTTT. Protein: CATSGGTAGAAQPQHF.

The chain combines TRBV28 with TRBJ1-1; 7 nucleotides align to TRBD1. From germline, CDR1 is MDHEN and CDR2 SYDVKM. The CDR3 totals 13 residues. J gave up 5 bases and V 3 bases, and 3 bases lay outside the gene matches. The CDR3 sequence: CASSLGQRTEAFF. In DNA form, the CDR3 reads TGTGCCAGCAGTTTGGGACAGCGTACTGAAGCTTTCTTT.

This clone was seen more than once but under ten times. V gene TRBV6-4 combines with J gene TRBJ2-2; 9 positions match TRBD1. CDR3 length: 16 amino acids. CDR1 and CDR2 (germline): MRHNA, SNTAGT. The V gene end was trimmed by 1 base and the J gene end by 2 bases; junction bases not matched to a gene: 2. The CDR3 DNA is TGTGCCAGCAGTGACTTGGGACAGGGAAACACCGGGGAGCTGTTTTTT. It codes for CASSDLGQGNTGELFF.

The CDR3 here is CASSEGQGVTGELFF. Here the CDR3 DNA reads TGTGCCAGCAGCGAAGGACAGGGAGTCACCGGGGAGCTGTTTTTT. V gene TRBV11-2 combines with J gene TRBJ2-2, with 8 bases identical to TRBD1. Per the germline V gene, CDR1 is SGHAT and CDR2 is FQNNGV. J gave up 4 bases and V 5 bases, and 6 bases lay outside the gene matches. The CDR3 spans 15 residues.

The chain recombines TRBV2 with TRBJ1-1, with a possible D match to TRBD1 (6 bases). V gave up 6 bases and J gave up 2 bases, with 10 bases separating them. The CDR3 is 13 amino acids. The germline V gene encodes CDR1 SNHLY and CDR2 FYNNEI. CDR3 sequence: CASSTGINTEAFF. Here the CDR3 DNA reads TGTGCCAGCAGCACAGGGATAAACACTGAAGCTTTCTTT.

The chain employs TRBV30 and TRBJ1-1; 8 bases are shared with TRBD1. The length of the CDR3 is 12 residues. From germline, CDR1 is GTSNPN and CDR2 SVGIG (reference sequence). The trim removed 4 bases at V and 5 bases at J, leaving 3 bases unmatched. CDR3 sequence reads: CAWTGGVTEAFF. The DNA for the CDR3 is TGTGCCTGGACAGGGGGCGTGACTGAAGCTTTCTTT.

The CDR3 DNA sequence: TGTGCCAGCAGCAAAGATCCAGGGACCTACGAGCAGTACTTC. It yields the protein CASSKDPGTYEQYF. The chain uses TRBV21-1 and TRBJ2-7; the table's D call of TRBD1 was not tested on the DNA. TRBV21-1 is a recognized pseudogene. The CDR3 extends over 14 amino acids.

The count of this clone is one. The chain links TRBV19 to TRBJ1-2, with 9 bases fitting TRBD1. The trim removed 5 bases at V and 8 bases at J, leaving 12 bases unmatched. Germline V gives CDR1 LNHDA, CDR2 SQIVND (reference sequence). The CDR3 has 15 amino acids. The CDR3 DNA follows: TGTGCCAGTAGTGCCGTACAGGGGGCGATTTACGGCTACACCTTC. It yields the protein CASSAVQGAIYGYTF.